This T cell receptor beta chain stems from a study of chemoradiotherapy in HPV16-positive cancers. Sequencing used immunoSEQ multiplex PCR; TCRdb keeps in-frame clones, though not all of them. The data show several thousand clones, just over 75% seen once. V was clipped by 3 bases and J by 5 bases; unmatched bases: 7. Germline CDR1 and CDR2: KGHSH and LQKENI. The CDR3 spans 16 residues. This clone was found a few times. The chain recombines TRBV18 with TRBJ1-5, with 10 positions matching TRBD1. Sampling was carried out from a patient who underwent chemoradiotherapy. This clonotype originated in a human donor with HPV-associated anogenital cancer. The CDR3 here is CASSPFGGQGYQPQHF. The CDR3, as DNA: TGTGCCAGCTCACCGTTTGGGGGACAGGGGTATCAGCCCCAGCATTTT.